This T cell receptor (beta chain) was profiled in a study of T cells after yellow fever vaccination. TCRdb ran MiXCR on the 5' RACE reads and lists one entry per CDR3 protein. The sample holds about 140,000 distinct CDR3 sequences, roughly 6.7% seen once. This clonotype came up many times. The specimen comprised CD4+ T cells sorted from PBMCs, sampled 10 days after the yellow fever booster vaccination. The receptor's source is a man aged 25 to 40 who received the YFV17D yellow fever vaccine.

The CDR3 sequence: CSASGGHLKNIQYF. For the CDR3, the DNA is TGCAGTGCTAGCGGAGGACACCTCAAAAACATTCAGTACTTC. The J gene is TRBJ2-4, the V gene TRBV20-1; D assignment may be TRBD1 or TRBD2 (5 bases each). Germline V gives CDR1 DFQATT, CDR2 SNEGSKA (reference sequence). The CDR3 contains 14 residues. Between the trimmed V and J ends, which lost 3 bases and 3 bases, there was a span of 12 bases.